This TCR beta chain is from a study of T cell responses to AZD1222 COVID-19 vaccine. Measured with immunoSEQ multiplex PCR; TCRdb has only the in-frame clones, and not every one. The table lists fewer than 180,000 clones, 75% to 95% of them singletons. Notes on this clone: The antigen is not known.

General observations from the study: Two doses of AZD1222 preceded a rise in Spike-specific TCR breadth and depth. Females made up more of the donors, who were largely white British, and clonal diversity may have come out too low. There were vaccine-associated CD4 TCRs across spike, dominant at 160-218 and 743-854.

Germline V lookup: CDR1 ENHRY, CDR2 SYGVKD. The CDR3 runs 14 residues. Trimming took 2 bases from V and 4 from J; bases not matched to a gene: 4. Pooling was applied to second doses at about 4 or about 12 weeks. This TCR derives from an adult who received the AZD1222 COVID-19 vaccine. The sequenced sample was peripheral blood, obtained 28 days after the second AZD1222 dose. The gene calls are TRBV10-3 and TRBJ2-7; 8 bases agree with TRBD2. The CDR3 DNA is TGTGCCATCAGTGAGCCCAGCGGGAGTTACGAGCAGTACTTC. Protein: CAISEPSGSYEQYF.